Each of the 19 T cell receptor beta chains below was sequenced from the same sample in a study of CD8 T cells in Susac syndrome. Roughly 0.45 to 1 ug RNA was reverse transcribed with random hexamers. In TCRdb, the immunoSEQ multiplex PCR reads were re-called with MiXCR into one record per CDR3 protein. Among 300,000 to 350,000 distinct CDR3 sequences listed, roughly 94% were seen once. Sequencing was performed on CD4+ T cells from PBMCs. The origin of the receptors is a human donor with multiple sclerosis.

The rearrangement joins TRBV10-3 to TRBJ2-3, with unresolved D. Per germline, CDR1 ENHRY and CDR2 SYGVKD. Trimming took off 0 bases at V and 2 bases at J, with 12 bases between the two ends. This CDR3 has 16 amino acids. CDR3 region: CAISESATDLTDTQYF. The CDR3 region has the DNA TGTGCCATCAGTGAGTCAGCGACGGACCTCACAGATACGCAGTATTTT.

CDR3 in DNA: TGTGCCAGCAGCGAGGGATCTCCTTACAATGAGCAGTTCTTC. Translation gives CASSEGSPYNEQFF. The rearrangement links TRBV7-9 to TRBJ2-1; possible D gene TRBD2, 5 bases. Trimming left V 5 bases short and J 4 bases short, with 12 bases between. Germline-derived CDR1 and CDR2 are SEHNR and FQNEAQ (reference sequence). The CDR3 runs 14 residues.

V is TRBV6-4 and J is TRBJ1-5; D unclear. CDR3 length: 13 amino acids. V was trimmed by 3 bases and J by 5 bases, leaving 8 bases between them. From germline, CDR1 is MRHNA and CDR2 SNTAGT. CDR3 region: CASSERRDQPQHF. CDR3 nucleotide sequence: TGTGCCAGCAGTGAGCGACGAGATCAGCCCCAGCATTTT.

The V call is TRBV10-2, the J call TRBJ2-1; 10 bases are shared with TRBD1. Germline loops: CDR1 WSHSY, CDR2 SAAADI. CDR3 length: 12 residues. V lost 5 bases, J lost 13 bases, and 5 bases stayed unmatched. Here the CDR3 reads CASSRSTGGQFF. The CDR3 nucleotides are TGCGCCAGCAGTCGATCGACAGGGGGCCAGTTCTTC.

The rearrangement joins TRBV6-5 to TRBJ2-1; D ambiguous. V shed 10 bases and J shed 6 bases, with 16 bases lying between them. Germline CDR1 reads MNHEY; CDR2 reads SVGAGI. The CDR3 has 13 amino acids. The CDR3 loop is CATVRAVSNEQFF. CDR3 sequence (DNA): TGTGCCACGGTTAGGGCGGTCTCCAATGAGCAGTTCTTC.

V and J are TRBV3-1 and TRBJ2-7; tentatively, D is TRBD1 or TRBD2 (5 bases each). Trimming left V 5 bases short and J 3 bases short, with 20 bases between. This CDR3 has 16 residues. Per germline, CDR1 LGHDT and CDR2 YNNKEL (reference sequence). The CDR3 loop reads CASSGRLGTGYYEQYF. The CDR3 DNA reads TGTGCCAGCAGCGGTCGCCTTGGGACGGGTTACTACGAGCAGTACTTC.

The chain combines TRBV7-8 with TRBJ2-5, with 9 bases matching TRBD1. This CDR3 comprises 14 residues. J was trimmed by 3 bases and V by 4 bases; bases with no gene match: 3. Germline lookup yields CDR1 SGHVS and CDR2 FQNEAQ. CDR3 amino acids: CASSYGQGKETQYF. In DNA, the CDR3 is TGTGCCAGCAGCTATGGACAGGGGAAAGAGACCCAGTACTTC.

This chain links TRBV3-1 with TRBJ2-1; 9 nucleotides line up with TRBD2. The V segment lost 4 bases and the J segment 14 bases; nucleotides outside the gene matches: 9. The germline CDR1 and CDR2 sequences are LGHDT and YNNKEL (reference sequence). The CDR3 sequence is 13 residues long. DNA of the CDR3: TGTGCCAGCAGCCTGAATTATAGCGGGAGAAAGTTCTTC. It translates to CASSLNYSGRKFF.

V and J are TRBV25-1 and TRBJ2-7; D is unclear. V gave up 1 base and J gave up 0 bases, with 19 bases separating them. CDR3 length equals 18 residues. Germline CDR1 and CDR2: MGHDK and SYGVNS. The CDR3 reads CASSECLQLQNSSYEQYF. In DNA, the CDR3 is TGTGCCAGCAGTGAATGTCTGCAGTTACAAAACAGCTCCTACGAGCAGTACTTC.

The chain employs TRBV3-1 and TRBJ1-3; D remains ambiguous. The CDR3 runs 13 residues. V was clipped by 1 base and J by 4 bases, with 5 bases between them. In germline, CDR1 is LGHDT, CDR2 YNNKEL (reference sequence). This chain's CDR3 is CASSQGLGNTIYF. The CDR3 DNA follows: TGTGCCAGCAGCCAAGGCTTGGGAAACACCATATATTTT.

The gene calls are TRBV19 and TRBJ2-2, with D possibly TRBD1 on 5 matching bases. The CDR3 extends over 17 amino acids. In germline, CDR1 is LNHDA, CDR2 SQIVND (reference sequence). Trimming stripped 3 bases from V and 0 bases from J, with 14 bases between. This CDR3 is CASSIRGSPTNTGELFF. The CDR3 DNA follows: TGTGCCAGTAGTATTAGGGGTTCGCCGACGAACACCGGGGAGCTGTTTTTT.

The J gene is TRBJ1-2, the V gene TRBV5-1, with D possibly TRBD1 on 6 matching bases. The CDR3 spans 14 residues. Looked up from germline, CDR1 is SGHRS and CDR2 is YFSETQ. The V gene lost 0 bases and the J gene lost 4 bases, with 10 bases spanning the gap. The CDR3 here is CASSLGQDGYGYTF. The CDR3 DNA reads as TGCGCCAGCAGCTTGGGACAGGACGGCTATGGCTACACCTTC.

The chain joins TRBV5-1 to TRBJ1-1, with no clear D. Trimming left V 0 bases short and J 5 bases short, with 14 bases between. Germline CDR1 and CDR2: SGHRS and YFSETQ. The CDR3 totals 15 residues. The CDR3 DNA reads TGCGCCAGCAGCTTGGCGTCACCTAAGGAGACTGAAGCTTTCTTT. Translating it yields CASSLASPKETEAFF.

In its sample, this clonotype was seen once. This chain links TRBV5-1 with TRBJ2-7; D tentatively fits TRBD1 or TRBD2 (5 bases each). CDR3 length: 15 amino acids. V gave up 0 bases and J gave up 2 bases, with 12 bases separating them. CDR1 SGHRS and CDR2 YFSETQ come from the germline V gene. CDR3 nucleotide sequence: TGCGCCAGCAGCTTGGGCCACGGGACGGCCTACGAGCAGTACTTC. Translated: CASSLGHGTAYEQYF.

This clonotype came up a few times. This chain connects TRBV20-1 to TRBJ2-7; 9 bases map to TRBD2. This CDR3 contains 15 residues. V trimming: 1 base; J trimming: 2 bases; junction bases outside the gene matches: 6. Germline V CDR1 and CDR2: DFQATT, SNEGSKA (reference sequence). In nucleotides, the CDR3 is TGCAGTGCTAGAGGGGACGGCGGGGGGGCCTACGAGCAGTACTTC. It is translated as CSARGDGGGAYEQYF.

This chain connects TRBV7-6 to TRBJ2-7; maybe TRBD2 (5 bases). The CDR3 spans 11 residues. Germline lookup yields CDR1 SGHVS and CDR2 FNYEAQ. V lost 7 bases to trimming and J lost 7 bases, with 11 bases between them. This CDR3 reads CASTNRGEQYF. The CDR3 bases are TGTGCCAGCACGAATCGCGGGGAGCAGTACTTC.

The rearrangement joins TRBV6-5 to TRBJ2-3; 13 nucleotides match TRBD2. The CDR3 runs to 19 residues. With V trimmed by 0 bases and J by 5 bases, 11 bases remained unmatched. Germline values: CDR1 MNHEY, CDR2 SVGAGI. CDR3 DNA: TGTGCCAGCAGTTACTCACCCCCGTGGGGACTAGCGGGAAGAGATACGCAGTATTTT. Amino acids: CASSYSPPWGLAGRDTQYF.

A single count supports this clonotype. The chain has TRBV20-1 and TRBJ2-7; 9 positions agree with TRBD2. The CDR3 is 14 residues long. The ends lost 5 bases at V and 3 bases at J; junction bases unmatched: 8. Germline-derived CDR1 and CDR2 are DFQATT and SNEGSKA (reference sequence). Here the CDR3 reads CSARSSGRSYEQYF. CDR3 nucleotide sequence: TGCAGTGCTCGAAGTAGCGGGAGAAGCTACGAGCAGTACTTC.

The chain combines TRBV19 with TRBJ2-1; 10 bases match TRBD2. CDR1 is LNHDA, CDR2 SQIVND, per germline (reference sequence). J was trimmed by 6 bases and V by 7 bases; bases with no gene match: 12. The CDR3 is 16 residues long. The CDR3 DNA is TGTGCCAGTAACCCTAGCGGGGGCCGTGGGGCCAATGAGCAGTTCTTC. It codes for CASNPSGGRGANEQFF.